This TCR beta chain was obtained from a study of blood T cell repertoires in COVID-19. The wider study: Sample material is recorded as cDNA or gDNA derived from T cells, B-cell-depleted T cells, or PBMCs.

In the authors' methods: Cell counts per sample came from amplifying reference gene primers. Libraries were prepared by immunoSEQ multiplex PCR; TCRdb keeps only in-frame clonotypes and omits some of them. V and J calls and clone size come straight from that table; D and trimming were deduced from the DNA. The table lists 200,000 to 300,000 clones, 88% of them singletons, with approximately 0.7% in the top ten. Germline-derived CDR1 and CDR2 are SGHTA and FQGNSA. The CDR3 length is 18 residues. The germline V and J ends were trimmed by 2 bases and 2 bases, with 20 bases remaining between them. This chain joins TRBV7-2 and TRBJ2-3; D might be TRBD1 (6 bases). The origin of this receptor is a human donor in a cohort sampled during active COVID-19. Sequenced sample: peripheral blood. This CDR3 reads CASSLSGTGGIDTDTQYF. CDR3 DNA: TGTGCCAGCAGCTTATCGGGCACTGGGGGCATAGACACAGATACGCAGTATTTT.